This TCR beta chain was retrieved from a study of molecular identifiers for immune sequencing clone quantification. This clonotype was recorded many times. TCRdb reprocessed the PCR reads with MiXCR, giving one entry per CDR3 protein. Here the sample spans tens of thousands of distinct CDR3 sequences, 15% to 20% being singletons. Germline V gives CDR1 LGHNA, CDR2 YNFKEQ. The J segment lost 3 bases and the V segment lost 0 bases, leaving 3 bases of the junction unmatched. This CDR3 comprises 16 residues. The gene calls are TRBV4-2 and TRBJ2-5, with TRBD2 identical over 11 bases. The source is a human donor in good health. Some libraries in this study had Jurkat cell RNA spiked in. The sequenced sample consisted of naive CD8+ T cells from blood, with Jurkat cell RNA spiked in. Indicated subset: FACS-sorted CD8+CD4-CCR7+CD45RA+ naive T cells. As DNA, the CDR3 is TGTGCCAGCAGCCAAGATACGACTAGCGGGAAAGAGACCCAGTACTTC. Translating gives CASSQDTTSGKETQYF.